These T cell receptor beta chains were read from a single sample in a study of lymphopenia after photon versus proton radiotherapy. The table came from immunoSEQ multiplex PCR; TCRdb's copy has only in-frame clones and leaves some out. This table has about 26,000 clones, around 86% appearing once. This sample comprised peripheral blood, obtained from a patient treated with photon-based radiotherapy. The source is a woman between 45 and 60 years old with pancreatic cancer. The CDR3 runs from the conserved cysteine through the conserved F or W. The D gene is left open where the match is weak. A clone size is listed for some rows: how often the clone was seen (once, few, many), or a class if it is expanded.

DNA	CDR3	V	size	J	D
TGTGCCAGCAGCTTTGGGGAGTTGAACACTGAAGCTTTCTTT	CASSFGELNTEAFF	TRBV13	.	TRBJ1-1	.
TGTGCCAGCAGCACCCGGACTAGCGGTTACACAGATACGCAGTATTTT	CASSTRTSGYTDTQYF	TRBV7-8	.	TRBJ2-3	TRBD2
TGCGCCAGCAGCTTGGAGGGTAGGGCAGAGACCCAGTACTTC	CASSLEGRAETQYF	TRBV5-1	.	TRBJ2-5	.
TGTGCCAGCAGACGAGAGTTTGAGGGTCAGCAGACCCAGTACTTC	CASRREFEGQQTQYF	TRBV7-2	.	TRBJ2-5	.
TGTGCCAGCAGTGACGCCAGGGCCTCGAACACTGAAGCTTTCTTT	CASSDARASNTEAFF	TRBV27	.	TRBJ1-1	.
TGTGCCATCAGTGATAAGGGGACAGGGGCCGGGGAGCTGTTTTTT	CAISDKGTGAGELFF	TRBV10-3	.	TRBJ2-2	TRBD1
TGTGCCAGCAGATCGGGGACTAGCGGGGTGTGGAATGAGCAGTTCTTC	CASRSGTSGVWNEQFF	TRBV28	.	TRBJ2-1	TRBD2
TGTGCCAGCTCACCGTCGGGACCGGGTCTGGGGGAAGCTTTCTTT	CASSPSGPGLGEAFF	TRBV18	.	TRBJ1-1	.
TGTGCCAGCAGTTATGGCGGGGCCGGGACGGACAATGAGCAGTTCTTC	CASSYGGAGTDNEQFF	TRBV6-6	.	TRBJ2-1	.
TGTGCTAGTGGGATACATTCCGGGACAGGGTACCTCAACACCGGGGAGCTGTTTTTT	CASGIHSGTGYLNTGELFF	TRBV12-5	once	TRBJ2-2	TRBD1
TGTGCCTGGAGTGTTAGGACAGTTGAAGCTTTCTTT	CAWSVRTVEAFF	TRBV30	few	TRBJ1-1	.
TGTGCCTGGAGTCGCAGGGGCGTCTATGGCTACACCTTC	CAWSRRGVYGYTF	TRBV30	.	TRBJ1-2	.
TGCAGCGTCTTAGGGACTAGCGGGAGGAGGGTATCCTACAATGAGCAGTTCTTC	CSVLGTSGRRVSYNEQFF	TRBV29-1	.	TRBJ2-1	TRBD2
TGTGCCACCAGCAGACGACCACCAGGTTATGGCTACACCTTC	CATSRRPPGYGYTF	TRBV15	.	TRBJ1-2	.
TGTGCCAGCAGCGTAGAGACTGGGACAGGCAATGAGCAGTTCTTC	CASSVETGTGNEQFF	TRBV9	.	TRBJ2-1	TRBD1
TGTGCCAGCAGCATGACTAGCCACTCCAACGAGCAGTACTTC	CASSMTSHSNEQYF	TRBV11-2	.	TRBJ2-7	TRBD2
TGCGCCAGCAGCCAAGATTGGGTGAATAGCGGGTCGACCTGGATGGAGACCCAGTACTTC	CASSQDWVNSGSTWMETQYF	TRBV4-3	.	TRBJ2-5	TRBD2
TGTGCCAGCAGCTCGTCAGCGGGAGGGCCTTATGAGCAGTTCTTC	CASSSSAGGPYEQFF	TRBV7-6	.	TRBJ2-1	TRBD2
TGCAGCGTTGAAGGGGGCCGAGACACCATATATTTT	CSVEGGRDTIYF	TRBV29-1	.	TRBJ1-3	.
TGTGCCAGCCATAAAAACAGGGGGAACACCGGGGAGCTGTTTTTT	CASHKNRGNTGELFF	TRBV27	.	TRBJ2-2	TRBD1
TGTGCCAGCAGGTTATGGGGGGCGAACACTGAAGCTTTCTTT	CASRLWGANTEAFF	TRBV7-3	.	TRBJ1-1	.
TGTGCCAGCAGCCAAGATTGGACAGGCGACGAGCAGTACTTC	CASSQDWTGDEQYF	TRBV14	.	TRBJ2-7	TRBD1
TGTGCCGGGCAGGAGCAAGCGGGATCTCCCTACGAGCAGTACTTC	CAGQEQAGSPYEQYF	TRBV7-2	.	TRBJ2-7	TRBD2
TGCGCCAGCAGCCAAGATAACCTAGCGGATAGCTCCTACAATGAGCAGTTCTTC	CASSQDNLADSSYNEQFF	TRBV4-3	.	TRBJ2-1	TRBD2
TGTGCCAGCAGCCAAGGGTCGACGGTAGCTTTCCCTCCCGGGGAGCTGTTTTTT	CASSQGSTVAFPPGELFF	TRBV14	.	TRBJ2-2	.
TGTGCCAGCAGTTATCAAAACGAGCAGTACTTC	CASSYQNEQYF	TRBV6-5	.	TRBJ2-7	.
TGCGCCAGCAGCTTAGGGGGACAGGGTCTGGCCGGGGAGCTGTTTTTT	CASSLGGQGLAGELFF	TRBV5-1	.	TRBJ2-2	TRBD1
TGTGCCAGCAGCCCTATCAACCTAGCGGGGACGACCTACGAGCAGTACTTC	CASSPINLAGTTYEQYF	TRBV7-9	.	TRBJ2-7	TRBD2
TGTGCCAGTGGGACAGGGGGTATTAGATACGGGCAGTTCTTC	CASGTGGIRYGQFF	TRBV19	.	TRBJ2-1	TRBD1
TGTGCCAGCAGCCCCGGACTAGCGGAAGAGACCCAGTACTTC	CASSPGLAEETQYF	TRBV7-9	.	TRBJ2-5	TRBD2
TGTGCCAGCATCCGAAGGCGGAACCAAGAGACCCAGTACTTC	CASIRRRNQETQYF	TRBV6-1	once	TRBJ2-5	.